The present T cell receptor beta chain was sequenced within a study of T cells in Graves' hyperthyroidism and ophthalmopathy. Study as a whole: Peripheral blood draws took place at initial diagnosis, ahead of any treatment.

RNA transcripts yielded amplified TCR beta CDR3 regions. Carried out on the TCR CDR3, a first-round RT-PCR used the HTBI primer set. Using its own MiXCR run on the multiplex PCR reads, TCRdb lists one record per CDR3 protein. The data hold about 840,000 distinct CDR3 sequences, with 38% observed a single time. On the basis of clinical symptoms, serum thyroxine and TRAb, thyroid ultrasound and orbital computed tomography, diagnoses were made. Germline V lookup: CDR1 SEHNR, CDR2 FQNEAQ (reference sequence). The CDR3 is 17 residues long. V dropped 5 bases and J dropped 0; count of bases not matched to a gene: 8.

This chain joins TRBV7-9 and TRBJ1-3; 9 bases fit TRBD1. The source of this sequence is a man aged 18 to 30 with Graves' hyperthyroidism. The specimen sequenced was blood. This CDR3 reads CASSVEGTGTSGNTIYF. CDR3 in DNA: TGTGCCAGCAGCGTAGAGGGGACAGGGACCTCTGGAAACACCATATATTTT. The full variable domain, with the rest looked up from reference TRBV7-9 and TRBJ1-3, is DTGVSQNPRHKITKRGQNVTFRCDPISEHNRLYWYRQTLGQGPEFLTYFQNEAQLEKSRLLSDRFSAERPKGSFSTLEIQRTEQGDSAMYLCASSVEGTGTSGNTIYFGEGSWLTVV.